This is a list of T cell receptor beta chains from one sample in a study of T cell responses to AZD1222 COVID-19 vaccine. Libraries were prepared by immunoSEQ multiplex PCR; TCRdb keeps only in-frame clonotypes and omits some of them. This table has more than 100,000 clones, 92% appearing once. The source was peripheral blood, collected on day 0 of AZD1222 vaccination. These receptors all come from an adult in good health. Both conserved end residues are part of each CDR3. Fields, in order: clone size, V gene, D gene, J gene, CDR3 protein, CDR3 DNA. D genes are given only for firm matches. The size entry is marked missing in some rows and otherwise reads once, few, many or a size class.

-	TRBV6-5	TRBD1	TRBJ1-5	CASSARTGNQPQHF	TGTGCCAGCAGCGCTAGGACAGGTAATCAGCCCCAGCATTTT
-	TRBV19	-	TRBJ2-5	CASSPSSGTQYF	TGTGCCAGTAGTCCTAGTAGTGGGACCCAGTACTTC
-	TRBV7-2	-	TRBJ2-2	CASKTSNTGELFF	TGTGCCAGCAAGACTTCGAACACCGGGGAGCTGTTTTTT
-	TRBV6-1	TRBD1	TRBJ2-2	CASSDPGTGAGELFF	TGTGCCAGCAGTGATCCCGGGACAGGGGCCGGGGAGCTGTTTTTT
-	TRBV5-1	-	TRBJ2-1	CASTIPGGNSYNEQFF	TGCGCCAGCACCATCCCAGGAGGGAATTCCTACAATGAGCAGTTCTTC
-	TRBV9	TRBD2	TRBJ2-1	CASSERPGSGKNEQFF	TGTGCCAGCAGCGAGCGCCCGGGAAGCGGGAAGAATGAGCAGTTCTTC
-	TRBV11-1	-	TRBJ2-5	CASSSRTELQETQYF	TGTGCCAGCAGCTCTCGGACGGAGCTACAAGAGACCCAGTACTTC
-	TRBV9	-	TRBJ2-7	CASSQEGGSSYEQYF	TGTGCCAGCAGCCAGGAGGGGGGGAGCTCCTACGAGCAGTACTTC
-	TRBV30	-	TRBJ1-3	CAWSSGGTIYF	TGTGCCTGGAGTTCCGGAGGCACCATATATTTT
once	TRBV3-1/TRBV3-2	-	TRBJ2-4	CASSPVRGTKNIQYF	TGTGCCAGCAGCCCCGTACGTGGAACCAAAAACATTCAGTACTTC
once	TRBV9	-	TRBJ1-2	CASSVDGGHYGYTF	TGTGCCAGCAGCGTAGATGGAGGGCACTATGGCTACACCTTC
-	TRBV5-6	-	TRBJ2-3	CASSWGDGTDTQYF	TGTGCCAGCAGCTGGGGGGACGGGACAGATACGCAGTATTTT
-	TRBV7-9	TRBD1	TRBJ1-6	CASSLGTGYSPLHF	TGTGCCAGCAGCTTAGGGACAGGGTATTCACCCCTCCACTTT
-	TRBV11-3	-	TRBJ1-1	CASSLHPTGDTEAFF	TGTGCCAGCAGCTTACACCCGACAGGAGACACTGAAGCTTTCTTT
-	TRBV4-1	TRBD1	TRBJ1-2	CASSYGTGGHYGYTF	TGCGCCAGCAGCTACGGGACAGGGGGCCACTATGGCTACACCTTC
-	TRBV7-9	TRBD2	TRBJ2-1	CASSLVGTSGREQFF	TGTGCCAGCAGCTTAGTGGGGACTAGCGGACGTGAGCAGTTCTTC
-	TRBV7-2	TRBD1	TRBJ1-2	CASSSRQGLYGYTF	TGTGCCAGCAGCTCTAGACAGGGACTTTATGGCTACACCTTC
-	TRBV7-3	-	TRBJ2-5	CASSQSGLETQYF	TGTGCCAGCAGCCAAAGCGGGTTAGAGACCCAGTACTTC
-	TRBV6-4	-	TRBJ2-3	CASSGRSGGDTQYF	TGTGCCAGCAGTGGTCGGAGCGGAGGAGATACGCAGTATTTT
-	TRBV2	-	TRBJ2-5	CASTLLGGQETQYF	TGTGCCAGCACTTTGTTAGGGGGTCAAGAGACCCAGTACTTC
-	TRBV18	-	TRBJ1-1	CASSPRQENTEAFF	TGTGCCAGCTCACCTCGACAGGAGAACACTGAAGCTTTCTTT
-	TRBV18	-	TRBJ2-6	CASSPPGAGANVLTF	TGTGCCAGCTCACCACCAGGGGCCGGGGCCAACGTCCTGACTTTC
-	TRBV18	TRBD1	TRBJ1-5	CASSRSQGYQPQHF	TGTGCCAGCTCACGGTCACAGGGGTACCAGCCCCAGCATTTT
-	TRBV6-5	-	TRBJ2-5	CASSFTGRTQYF	TGTGCCAGCAGTTTCACAGGGAGGACCCAGTACTTC
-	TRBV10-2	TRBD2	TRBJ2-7	CASKLAGAYEQYF	TGCGCCAGCAAGCTAGCGGGGGCCTACGAGCAGTACTTC
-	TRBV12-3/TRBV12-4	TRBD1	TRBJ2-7	CASTRQGGNEQYF	TGTGCCAGCACAAGACAGGGGGGCAACGAGCAGTACTTC
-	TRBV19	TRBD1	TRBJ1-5	CASTRDRLDQPQHF	TGTGCCAGTACCAGGGACAGGCTCGACCAGCCCCAGCATTTT
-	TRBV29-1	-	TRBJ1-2	CSVGEEALRGYTF	TGCAGCGTTGGCGAGGAGGCTTTGAGGGGCTACACCTTC
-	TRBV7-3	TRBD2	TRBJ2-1	CASSPFIAGGQDEQFF	TGTGCCAGCAGCCCCTTTATAGCGGGGGGGCAGGATGAGCAGTTCTTC
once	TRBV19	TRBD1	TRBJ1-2	CGQGADYGYTF	TGCGGGCAGGGGGCTGACTATGGCTACACCTTC
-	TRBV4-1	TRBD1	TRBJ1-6	CASSPGTVLSSPLHF	TGCGCCAGCAGCCCGGGGACAGTACTAAGTTCACCCCTCCACTTT
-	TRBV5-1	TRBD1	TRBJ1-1	CASSLGTGYTEAFF	TGCGCCAGCAGCTTGGGGACAGGGTATACTGAAGCTTTCTTT
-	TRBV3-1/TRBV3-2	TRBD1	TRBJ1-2	CASSQRTGYGYTF	TGTGCCAGCAGCCAACGGACAGGCTATGGCTACACCTTC
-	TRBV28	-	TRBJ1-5	CASRTLDNQPQHF	TGTGCCTCCCGGACCCTAGACAATCAGCCCCAGCATTTT
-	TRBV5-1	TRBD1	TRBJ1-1	CASSLFTTGGTEAFF	TGCGCCAGCAGCTTGTTTACGACAGGGGGCACTGAAGCTTTCTTT
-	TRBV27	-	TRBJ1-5	CASSFRETQPQHF	TGTGCCAGCAGCTTCCGGGAAACTCAGCCCCAGCATTTT
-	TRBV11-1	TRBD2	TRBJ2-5	CASSLGGGKETQYF	TGTGCCAGCAGCTTAGGGGGGGGGAAGGAGACCCAGTACTTC
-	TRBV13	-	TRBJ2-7	CASSLVTEPYEQYF	TGTGCCAGCAGCTTAGTTACCGAGCCCTACGAGCAGTACTTC
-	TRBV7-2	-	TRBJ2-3	CASSLAGLSFPDTQYF	TGTGCCAGCAGCTTAGCGGGACTGTCCTTTCCAGATACGCAGTATTTT
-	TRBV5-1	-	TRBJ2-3	CASSWGSITDTQYF	TGCGCCAGCAGCTGGGGAAGTATCACAGATACGCAGTATTTT
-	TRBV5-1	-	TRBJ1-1	CASSLGVGTEAFF	TGCGCCAGCAGCTTAGGGGTAGGCACTGAAGCTTTCTTT
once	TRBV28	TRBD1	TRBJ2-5	CASRNQGALGETQYF	TGTGCCAGCAGAAATCAGGGGGCGCTGGGAGAGACCCAGTACTTC
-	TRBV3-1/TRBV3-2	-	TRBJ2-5	CASSHPLGREYLGQETQYF	TGTGCCAGCAGCCATCCCTTGGGTCGGGAGTATCTGGGCCAAGAGACCCAGTACTTC
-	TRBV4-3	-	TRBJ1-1	CASSLDENTEAFF	TGCGCCAGCAGCCTAGACGAGAACACTGAAGCTTTCTTT
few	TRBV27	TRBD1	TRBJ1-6	CASKDRGTDSPLHF	TGTGCCAGCAAGGACAGGGGGACGGATTCACCCCTCCACTTT
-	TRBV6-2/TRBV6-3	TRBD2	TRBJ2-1	CASSYLGGFEQFF	TGTGCCAGCAGTTACCTCGGGGGGTTTGAGCAGTTCTTC
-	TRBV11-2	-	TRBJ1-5	CASSSTGRGRQPQHF	TGTGCCAGCAGCTCGACAGGCCGGGGAAGGCAGCCCCAGCATTTT
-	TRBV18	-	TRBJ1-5	CASSVVGANQPQHF	TGTGCCAGCTCTGTCGTGGGCGCCAATCAGCCCCAGCATTTT
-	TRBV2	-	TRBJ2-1	CASSGGQGKDNEQFF	TGTGCCAGCTCCGGGGGGCAGGGGAAGGACAATGAGCAGTTCTTC
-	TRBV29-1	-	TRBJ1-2	CSSGSPNYGYTF	TGCAGCTCTGGGAGTCCTAACTATGGCTACACCTTC
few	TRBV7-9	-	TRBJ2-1	CASSQTYEQFF	TGTGCCAGCAGCCAGACCTATGAGCAGTTCTTC
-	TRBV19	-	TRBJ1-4	CASSTGPGANEKLFF	TGTGCCAGTAGTACGGGTCCAGGGGCTAATGAAAAACTGTTTTTT
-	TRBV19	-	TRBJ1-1	CASSRQSYEAFF	TGTGCCAGTAGTCGACAGTCTTATGAAGCTTTCTTT
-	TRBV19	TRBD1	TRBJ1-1	CASRVEQGRNTEAFF	TGTGCCAGTAGAGTCGAACAGGGGAGGAACACTGAAGCTTTCTTT